Given below is one T cell receptor beta chain in context. Antigen unknown. The repertoire was sequenced with immunoSEQ multiplex PCR; TCRdb's copy has only in-frame clones and lacks some. Here the sample spans 250,000 to 350,000 clones, 60% to 80% being singletons. This sample stems from a study of cytotoxic CD8 clonotypes in ibrutinib-treated CLL. The wider study: Each sample contained, on average, under 260,000 productive templates and 94,000 or so productive rearrangements. Study-level results: Sampling of sustained-remission and progressing patients occurred at differing times.

Between the trimmed V and J ends, which lost 4 bases and 3 bases, there was a span of 13 bases. Germline V gene data show CDR1 as MDHEN and CDR2 as SYDVKM. The CDR3 runs to 14 residues. The source of roughly 2.1 micrograms of genomic DNA for TCR beta libraries was cryopreserved PBMCs. The sequence was collected from a human donor with chronic lymphocytic leukemia. V and J are TRBV28 and TRBJ2-7; D possibly uses TRBD1 or TRBD2 (6 bases each). Specimen: PBMCs, collected at disease progression, from a patient treated with ibrutinib. The CDR3 protein is CASSSRGPIYEQYF. CDR3 nucleotide sequence: TGTGCCAGCAGTTCACGGGGGCCGATCTACGAGCAGTACTTC.